The entry below gives a single TCR beta chain sequence along with its context. As yet, its antigen is unknown. Blood got drawn at baseline, again on cycle 4 day 1, and then on cycle 7 day 1. This CDR3 has 14 amino acids. V lost 0 bases to trimming and J lost 0 bases, with 6 bases between them. Looked up from germline, CDR1 is KGHSH and CDR2 is LQKENI. Sequencing was performed with immunoSEQ multiplex PCR; in TCRdb, only in-frame clones are kept and a portion is missing. This table has roughly 47,000 clones, around 90% appearing once. This specimen comes from a study of OX40 agonist ivuxolimab in advanced cancers. Overall study results and limits: Among the lowest peripheral clonal expansion occurred in 0.1-3.0 mg/kg partial responders.

Sequencing used CD4+ or CD8+ T cells sorted from blood, obtained in a trial of the OX40 agonist ivuxolimab. This sequence joins TRBV18 and TRBJ2-7; D call uncertain. This TCR was sampled from an adult with an advanced solid tumor such as melanoma, head and neck, liver or kidney cancer. The CDR3 DNA is TGTGCCAGCTCACCACCCCTGAGCTCCTACGAGCAGTACTTC. It specifies CASSPPLSSYEQYF. Full variable domain (outside the CDR3, taken from reference TRBV18 and TRBJ2-7): NAGVMQNPRHLVRRRGQEARLRCSPMKGHSHVYWYRQLPEEGLKFMVYLQKENIIDESGMPKERFSAEFPKEGPSILRIQQVVRGDSAAYFCASSPPLSSYEQYFGPGTRLTVT.